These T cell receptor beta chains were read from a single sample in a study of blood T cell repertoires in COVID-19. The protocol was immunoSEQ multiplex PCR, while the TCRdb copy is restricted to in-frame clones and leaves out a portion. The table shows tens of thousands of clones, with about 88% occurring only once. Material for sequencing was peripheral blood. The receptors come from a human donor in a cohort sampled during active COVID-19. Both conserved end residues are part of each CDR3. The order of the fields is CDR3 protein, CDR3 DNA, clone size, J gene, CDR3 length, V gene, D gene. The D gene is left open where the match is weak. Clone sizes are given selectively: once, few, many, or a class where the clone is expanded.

CDR3aa: CASSPLGTSGRGSYEQYF; CDR3nt: TGTGCCAGCAGCCCCCTCGGGACTAGCGGGAGGGGCTCCTACGAGCAGTACTTC; abundance: .; j_gene: TRBJ2-7; len: 18; v_gene: TRBV7-2; d_gene: TRBD2
CDR3aa: CASSRLGSNYGYTF; CDR3nt: TGTGCCAGCAGCCGCCTCGGTTCCAACTATGGCTACACCTTC; abundance: few; j_gene: TRBJ1-2; len: 14; v_gene: TRBV14; d_gene: .
CDR3aa: CASSLRGDEQYF; CDR3nt: TGTGCCAGCAGTTTGCGGGGAGACGAGCAGTACTTC; abundance: .; j_gene: TRBJ2-7; len: 12; v_gene: TRBV27; d_gene: .
CDR3aa: CASTHIAGGYEQYF; CDR3nt: TGTGCCAGCACCCATATAGCGGGAGGCTACGAGCAGTACTTC; abundance: .; j_gene: TRBJ2-7; len: 14; v_gene: TRBV11-2; d_gene: TRBD2
CDR3aa: CASSPTGDKDLRSPEQYF; CDR3nt: TGTGCCAGCAGCCCGACTGGGGACAAGGATCTGCGGTCTCCCGAGCAGTACTTC; abundance: .; j_gene: TRBJ2-7; len: 18; v_gene: TRBV9; d_gene: .
CDR3aa: CASSLVVGAEFF; CDR3nt: TGTGCCAGCAGCTTAGTGGTAGGTGCGGAGTTCTTC; abundance: .; j_gene: TRBJ2-1; len: 12; v_gene: TRBV7-8; d_gene: .
CDR3aa: CASSYSGTGNTEAFF; CDR3nt: TGTGCCAGCAGTTACTCCGGGACAGGGAACACTGAAGCTTTCTTT; abundance: .; j_gene: TRBJ1-1; len: 15; v_gene: TRBV6-6; d_gene: TRBD1
CDR3aa: CASSLLAGGSQETQYF; CDR3nt: TGTGCCAGCAGCTTATTGGCGGGGGGATCCCAAGAGACCCAGTACTTC; abundance: .; j_gene: TRBJ2-5; len: 16; v_gene: TRBV11-2; d_gene: TRBD2
CDR3aa: CASKNSGRFAGELFF; CDR3nt: TGTGCCAGCAAAAATAGCGGGAGATTTGCCGGGGAGCTGTTTTTT; abundance: .; j_gene: TRBJ2-2; len: 15; v_gene: TRBV19; d_gene: TRBD2
CDR3aa: CASSLIEGARGYGYTF; CDR3nt: TGTGCCAGCAGCCTGATCGAGGGGGCTCGGGGCTATGGCTACACCTTC; abundance: once; j_gene: TRBJ1-2; len: 16; v_gene: TRBV5-4; d_gene: TRBD1
CDR3aa: CASNPVGSNQPQHF; CDR3nt: TGTGCCAGCAACCCGGTCGGGAGCAATCAGCCCCAGCATTTT; abundance: .; j_gene: TRBJ1-5; len: 14; v_gene: TRBV28; d_gene: .
CDR3aa: CASSFRDRVNEQYF; CDR3nt: TGTGCCAGCAGCTTTAGGGACAGGGTCAACGAGCAGTACTTC; abundance: .; j_gene: TRBJ2-7; len: 14; v_gene: TRBV5-6; d_gene: TRBD1
CDR3aa: CASSLLGRSNQPQHF; CDR3nt: TGTGCCAGCAGCTTACTCGGGAGAAGCAATCAGCCCCAGCATTTT; abundance: once; j_gene: TRBJ1-5; len: 15; v_gene: TRBV6-5; d_gene: .
CDR3aa: CASSLSGQVLYEQYF; CDR3nt: TGTGCCAGCAGTTTATCGGGACAGGTATTATACGAGCAGTACTTC; abundance: .; j_gene: TRBJ2-7; len: 15; v_gene: TRBV28; d_gene: TRBD1
CDR3aa: CASQRGGVEEQFF; CDR3nt: TGTGCCAGCCAGCGGGGGGGCGTTGAAGAGCAGTTCTTC; abundance: .; j_gene: TRBJ2-1; len: 13; v_gene: TRBV2; d_gene: TRBD2
CDR3aa: CASSESSGGWEQFF; CDR3nt: TGTGCCAGCAGTGAGTCTAGCGGGGGATGGGAGCAGTTCTTC; abundance: .; j_gene: TRBJ2-1; len: 14; v_gene: TRBV2; d_gene: TRBD2
CDR3aa: CARSGGGQGRIDTQYF; CDR3nt: TGTGCCAGAAGCGGAGGGGGACAGGGAAGGATAGATACGCAGTATTTT; abundance: .; j_gene: TRBJ2-3; len: 16; v_gene: TRBV6-4; d_gene: TRBD1
CDR3aa: CASRTHLGTEAFF; CDR3nt: TGTGCCAGCAGAACCCACCTAGGCACTGAAGCTTTCTTT; abundance: .; j_gene: TRBJ1-1; len: 13; v_gene: TRBV28; d_gene: .
CDR3aa: CASSHYTGTGGTEAFF; CDR3nt: TGTGCCAGCAGCCACTATACCGGGACAGGGGGCACTGAAGCTTTCTTT; abundance: .; j_gene: TRBJ1-1; len: 16; v_gene: TRBV11-2; d_gene: TRBD1
CDR3aa: CASSFMAVEAFF; CDR3nt: TGTGCCAGCAGTTTCATGGCAGTTGAAGCTTTCTTT; abundance: .; j_gene: TRBJ1-1; len: 12; v_gene: TRBV12-3/TRBV12-4; d_gene: .
CDR3aa: CASSDGGLNTEAFF; CDR3nt: TGTGCCAGTAGTGACGGCGGATTGAACACTGAAGCTTTCTTT; abundance: once; j_gene: TRBJ1-1; len: 14; v_gene: TRBV19; d_gene: .
CDR3aa: CASTKTSTYGYTF; CDR3nt: TGTGCCAGCACCAAGACTTCGACCTATGGCTACACCTTC; abundance: .; j_gene: TRBJ1-2; len: 13; v_gene: TRBV12-3/TRBV12-4; d_gene: .
CDR3aa: CASSVASGLAYEQYF; CDR3nt: TGTGCCAGCAGCGTAGCTAGCGGACTTGCCTACGAGCAGTACTTC; abundance: .; j_gene: TRBJ2-7; len: 15; v_gene: TRBV9; d_gene: TRBD2
CDR3aa: CASSQDFGLANEQFF; CDR3nt: TGCGCCAGCAGCCAAGATTTCGGTTTAGCGAATGAGCAGTTCTTC; abundance: .; j_gene: TRBJ2-1; len: 15; v_gene: TRBV4-3; d_gene: .
CDR3aa: CASSQEDGRRQYF; CDR3nt: TGTGCCAGCAGCCAGGAGGACGGCCGGAGGCAGTACTTC; abundance: .; j_gene: TRBJ2-7; len: 13; v_gene: TRBV11-2; d_gene: .
CDR3aa: CASGTDVYEQYF; CDR3nt: TGTGCCAGCGGGACAGATGTCTACGAGCAGTACTTC; abundance: .; j_gene: TRBJ2-7; len: 12; v_gene: TRBV7-9; d_gene: TRBD1
CDR3aa: CATQGGNNQPQHF; CDR3nt: TGTGCCACCCAAGGAGGGAACAATCAGCCCCAGCATTTT; abundance: medium-sized; j_gene: TRBJ1-5; len: 13; v_gene: TRBV24-1; d_gene: .